These 20 T cell receptor beta chains were sequenced from one sample in a study of PD-L1 blockade in urothelial cancer. Here immunoSEQ multiplex PCR was the method, and the copy in TCRdb shows in-frame clones only, minus some. The table shows 70,000 to 90,000 clones, with 82% occurring only once. Sequencing used PBMCs, obtained around atezolizumab (anti-PD-L1) treatment. The receptor set was obtained from a man in his sixties or seventies with urothelial cancer.

This rearrangement joins TRBV27 to TRBJ2-7; no clear D. This CDR3 has 12 residues. Germline V gives CDR1 MNHEY, CDR2 SMNVEV (reference sequence). V was cut by 6 bases and J by 5 bases, with 11 bases left in between. CDR3: CASRGPQDEQYF. The CDR3 DNA is TGTGCCAGCAGAGGCCCCCAGGACGAGCAGTACTTC.

The chain couples TRBV5-4 to TRBJ2-1, with 9 nucleotides matching TRBD1. Germline V CDR1 and CDR2: SGHNT, YYREEE (reference sequence). This CDR3 contains 13 residues. J lost 9 bases, V lost 2 bases, and 3 bases had no gene match. The CDR3 DNA is TGTGCCAGCAGCTTACAGGGGGCACGTGAGCAGTTCTTC. Translated, it gives CASSLQGAREQFF.

This clone appeared a single time. The chain has TRBV2 and TRBJ2-3; D remains ambiguous. Looked up from germline, CDR1 is SNHLY and CDR2 is FYNNEI. The CDR3 extends over 14 amino acids. Deletions cut 3 bases from V and 10 bases from J, with 17 bases between. The CDR3 DNA reads as TGTGCCAGCAGTGATTTCAGTAACAGCAGCCCGCAGTATTTT. Translation gives CASSDFSNSSPQYF.

V is TRBV5-4 and J is TRBJ2-5; TRBD1 aligns across 7 bases. V lost 0 bases, J lost 5 bases, and 4 bases stayed unmatched. The CDR3 runs to 14 residues. Per the germline V gene, CDR1 is SGHNT and CDR2 is YYREEE (reference sequence). In DNA form, the CDR3 reads TGTGCCAGCAGCTTGGGACAGGGAGAGGAGACCCAGTACTTC. It encodes CASSLGQGEETQYF.

V is TRBV25-1 and J is TRBJ1-4; D ambiguous. With 5 bases removed from V and 8 bases from J, the gap between germline ends came to 21 bases. The CDR3 runs to 16 residues. Germline-derived CDR1 and CDR2 are MGHDK and SYGVNS. As DNA, the CDR3 is TGTGCCAGCAGTCCACGGGGATTGGTCAAAGGCGAAAAACTGTTTTTT. Translated: CASSPRGLVKGEKLFF.

The J gene is TRBJ2-2, the V gene TRBV7-9, with D possibly matching TRBD1 (6 bases). The CDR3 covers 16 residues. V lost 3 bases, J lost 0 bases, and 11 bases lay in between. The germline V gene has CDR1 SEHNR and CDR2 FQNEAQ (reference sequence). CDR3 region: CASSFSRGTNTGELFF. The CDR3 DNA follows: TGTGCCAGCAGCTTCAGCAGGGGAACGAACACCGGGGAGCTGTTTTTT.

V gene TRBV11-1 combines with J gene TRBJ2-1; tentatively, D is TRBD2 (6 bases). V lost 5 bases to trimming and J lost 2 bases, with 16 bases between them. The CDR3 contains 16 residues. The V gene's germline CDR1 is SGHAT and CDR2 FQDESV (reference sequence). The chain's CDR3 is CASSPLGGTTYNEQFF. The CDR3 DNA reads TGTGCCAGCAGCCCCCTGGGCGGGACGACCTACAATGAGCAGTTCTTC.

The sample holds one count of this clone. The chain uses TRBV5-5 and TRBJ2-7, with a tentative D call TRBD2 (6 bases). The V gene lost 4 bases and the J gene lost 0 bases, with 20 bases spanning the gap. The CDR3 runs 17 residues. Germline values: CDR1 SGHKS, CDR2 YYEKEE (reference sequence). The CDR3 loop reads CASSLDGPGGSSYEQYF. The CDR3 DNA reads as TGTGCCAGCAGCCTCGACGGACCCGGGGGAAGCTCCTACGAGCAGTACTTC.

V is TRBV10-2 and J is TRBJ2-7; TRBD2 matches 10 bases. Trimming removed 7 bases from V and 2 bases from J; junction bases left unmatched: 5. This CDR3 comprises 14 residues. Germline loops: CDR1 WSHSY, CDR2 SAAADI. The CDR3 reads CASTRTSGTYEQYF. CDR3 bases: TGCGCCAGCACCCGGACTAGCGGCACCTACGAGCAGTACTTC.

The chain employs TRBV2 and TRBJ1-2; 10 bases fit TRBD1. The ends lost 6 bases at V and 7 bases at J; junction bases unmatched: 8. In germline, CDR1 is SNHLY, CDR2 FYNNEI. This CDR3 is built from 14 residues. The CDR3 bases are TGTGCCAGCAGGAGGGACAGGGGAGGTCGTGGCTACACCTTC. Its translation: CASRRDRGGRGYTF.

This chain joins TRBV18 and TRBJ2-7; TRBD2 matches 8 bases. J was trimmed by 0 bases and V by 6 bases; bases with no gene match: 4. The CDR3 spans 14 residues. The germline V gene has CDR1 KGHSH and CDR2 LQKENI. This CDR3 reads CASSTSGASYEQYF. For the CDR3, the DNA is TGTGCCAGCTCTACTAGCGGTGCCTCCTACGAGCAGTACTTC.

The chain is built from TRBV30 and TRBJ1-5, with no clear D. The CDR3 covers 13 residues. V gave up 2 bases and J gave up 0 bases, with 5 bases separating them. Germline V CDR1 and CDR2: GTSNPN, SVGIG (reference sequence). The CDR3 sequence: CAWSHGSNQPQHF. The DNA for the CDR3 is TGTGCCTGGAGTCACGGTAGCAATCAGCCCCAGCATTTT.

The chain links TRBV5-1 to TRBJ1-1; 10 bases map to TRBD1. The CDR3 runs to 16 residues. J was trimmed by 1 base and V by 4 bases; bases with no gene match: 7. Germline V CDR1 and CDR2: SGHRS, YFSETQ. CDR3 sequence: CASSPGTGVGNTEAFF. The CDR3 nucleotides are TGCGCCAGCAGCCCCGGGACAGGGGTGGGGAACACTGAAGCTTTCTTT.

The chain carries TRBV5-1 and TRBJ1-1; 9 positions agree with TRBD1. The length of the CDR3 is 14 residues. Germline CDR1 reads SGHRS; CDR2 reads YFSETQ. With 5 bases clipped from V and 6 bases from J, the junction kept 8 bases outside the gene matches. DNA of the CDR3: TGCGCCAGCAGGGGTACAGGGGGCGACGCTGAAGCTTTCTTT. Amino acid sequence: CASRGTGGDAEAFF.

This clone was counted once. The J gene is TRBJ1-5, the V gene TRBV5-6; D is possibly TRBD1 (5 bases). This CDR3 is 13 amino acids long. With 2 bases removed from V and 4 bases from J, the gap between germline ends came to 7 bases. The germline CDR1 and CDR2 sequences are SGHDT and YYEEEE. The CDR3 loop reads CASSFGGNQPQHF. CDR3 DNA sequence: TGTGCCAGCAGCTTCGGGGGGAATCAGCCCCAGCATTTT.

This rearrangement joins TRBV18 to TRBJ2-1; 11 bases fit TRBD2. The CDR3 extends over 17 amino acids. Losses at the gene ends were 3 bases for V and 0 bases for J; bases not matched to a gene: 4. Germline V gene data show CDR1 as KGHSH and CDR2 as LQKENI. CDR3 nucleotides: TGTGCCAGCTCACCGACTAGCGGGGCCAACTCCTACAATGAGCAGTTCTTC. Its translation is CASSPTSGANSYNEQFF.

This clone showed up just once. The rearrangement joins TRBV5-1 to TRBJ2-1; 8 bases are a match to TRBD1. V gave up 7 bases and J gave up 8 bases; unmatched junction bases: 5. The CDR3 consists of 12 residues. Germline V gene data show CDR1 as SGHRS and CDR2 as YFSETQ. CDR3 amino acids: CASGQGDDEQFF. CDR3 nucleotides: TGCGCCAGCGGACAGGGCGATGATGAGCAGTTCTTC.

This clone turned up a few times. V and J are TRBV7-2 and TRBJ2-2; 9 nucleotides line up with TRBD2. This CDR3 contains 16 residues. The J segment lost 5 bases and the V segment lost 0 bases, leaving 4 bases of the junction unmatched. Germline lookup yields CDR1 SGHTA and CDR2 FQGNSA. The CDR3 nucleotides are TGTGCCAGCAGCTTAGCGGCGGGAGGGTCAACCGGGGAGCTGTTTTTT. It translates to CASSLAAGGSTGELFF.

This clone was detected only once. This chain joins TRBV6-6 and TRBJ2-2; TRBD1 might be the D (7 bases). This CDR3 comprises 15 residues. Looked up from germline, CDR1 is MNHNY and CDR2 is SVGAGI (reference sequence). V gave up 9 bases and J gave up 1 base, with 15 bases separating them. CDR3 residues: CASNGGTVNTGELFF. CDR3 nucleotides: TGTGCCAGTAACGGCGGGACAGTGAACACCGGGGAGCTGTTTTTT.

V gene TRBV7-3 combines with J gene TRBJ2-2; possibly TRBD2 for D (6 bases). Germline V gene lookup returns CDR1 SGHTA and CDR2 FQGTGA. Trimming took off 5 bases at V and 2 bases at J, with 18 bases between the two ends. This CDR3 has 17 residues. The CDR3 region has the DNA TGTGCCAGCAGCCCTTCATCCCGGGACTTCAACACCGGGGAGCTGTTTTTT. It translates to CASSPSSRDFNTGELFF.